One sample yielded the 30 T cell receptor beta chains listed below, sequenced in a study of blood T cell repertoires in COVID-19. This table comes from immunoSEQ multiplex PCR, and its TCRdb copy is limited to in-frame clones, with some not included. The sample carries approximately 210,000 clones, 83% recorded once. Material for sequencing was peripheral blood. The receptors were sampled from a woman between 65 and 79 years old with active or convalescent COVID-19.

The chain recombines TRBV28 with TRBJ1-5; no definite D call. CDR1 is MDHEN and CDR2 is SYDVKM in the germline V gene. The CDR3 length is 17 residues. The V gene lost 5 bases and the J gene lost 0 bases, with 17 bases spanning the gap. In nucleotides, the CDR3 is TGTGCCAGCAGTAAGCAGGAGGCTTTCTATAGCAATCAGCCCCAGCATTTT. This translates into CASSKQEAFYSNQPQHF. The full variable domain, its missing parts supplied by reference TRBV28 and TRBJ1-5, is DVKVTQSSRYLVKRTGEKVFLECVQDMDHENMFWYRQDPGLGLRLIYFSYDVKMKEKGDIPEGYSVSREKKERFSLILESASTNQTSMYLCASSKQEAFYSNQPQHFGDGTRLSIL.

V gene TRBV4-2 combines with J gene TRBJ2-3; maybe TRBD2 (6 bases). This CDR3 is built from 17 residues. Trimming took 2 bases from V and 2 from J, leaving 17 bases between them. Germline values: CDR1 LGHNA, CDR2 YNFKEQ. DNA for the CDR3: TGTGCCAGCAGCCAACCCGGGGGAAGGGGATTCACAGATACGCAGTATTTT. Protein sequence: CASSQPGGRGFTDTQYF.

The chain uses TRBV24-1 and TRBJ2-2; TRBD1 might be the D (6 bases). The CDR3 consists of 15 residues. Germline values: CDR1 KGHDR, CDR2 SFDVKD. The germline V and J ends were trimmed by 4 bases and 7 bases, with 15 bases remaining between them. In DNA, the CDR3 is TGTGCCACCAGTGACCCTCGAAGGGGGTTCGGGGAGCTGTTTTTT. This codes for CATSDPRRGFGELFF.

This chain connects TRBV5-1 to TRBJ2-3, with a tentative D call TRBD2 (6 bases). Germline assignment: CDR1 SGHRS and CDR2 YFSETQ. The germline V and J ends were trimmed by 5 bases and 6 bases, with 13 bases remaining between them. The CDR3 extends over 13 amino acids. The CDR3 region is CASSSGLSDTQYF. In DNA form, the CDR3 reads TGCGCCAGCAGTTCCGGACTATCCGATACGCAGTATTTT.

The V call is TRBV5-1, the J call TRBJ2-7, with TRBD2 matching over 11 bases. The CDR3 is 17 amino acids. The germline gives CDR1 SGHRS, CDR2 YFSETQ. V trimming: 0 bases; J trimming: 2 bases; junction bases outside the gene matches: 7. In DNA form, the CDR3 reads TGCGCCAGCAGCTTGGTCCCACTAGCGGGAGCAGCCTACGAGCAGTACTTC. Translated, it gives CASSLVPLAGAAYEQYF.

This chain connects TRBV12-5 to TRBJ2-2, with D perhaps matching TRBD1 (7 bases). CDR1 LGHNT and CDR2 FRNRAP come from the germline V gene. Trimming took off 8 bases at V and 6 bases at J, with 13 bases between the two ends. This CDR3 region has 13 residues. The CDR3 sequence: CASNRGLSGELFF. For the CDR3, the DNA is TGTGCTAGTAACAGGGGACTCTCCGGGGAGCTGTTTTTT.

J is TRBJ1-2 and V is TRBV20-1; D is undetermined. Germline lookup yields CDR1 DFQATT and CDR2 SNEGSKA (reference sequence). This CDR3 contains 12 residues. V was shortened by 3 bases and J by 8 bases, with 13 bases between the two germline ends. CDR3 nucleotide sequence: TGCAGTGCTAGTAGGGCGGGCGAGGGCTACACCTTC. It yields the protein CSASRAGEGYTF.

The V gene is TRBV3-1 (or the pseudogene TRBV3-2), the J gene TRBJ2-1; 10 bases are a match to TRBD2. V lost 1 base, J lost 3 bases, and 6 bases stayed unmatched. The germline V gene has CDR1 LGHDT and CDR2 YNNKEL (reference sequence). The CDR3 is made up of 17 amino acids. The DNA for the CDR3 is TGTGCCAGCAGCCAAGTTGTCCCTAGCGGGGGCTACAATGAGCAGTTCTTC. Amino acids: CASSQVVPSGGYNEQFF.

This chain connects TRBV19 to TRBJ1-5; 7 bases are shared with TRBD1. V was clipped by 1 base and J by 4 bases; unmatched bases: 10. CDR1 LNHDA and CDR2 SQIVND come from the germline V gene (reference sequence). CDR3 length equals 17 residues. The CDR3 here is CASSIVFRAGGNQPQHF. CDR3 coding DNA: TGTGCCAGTAGTATAGTTTTTAGGGCAGGGGGGAATCAGCCCCAGCATTTT.

CDR3 nucleotide sequence: TGCAGTGCTAGTAAATCAGGGCCCAGCAATCAGCCCCAGCATTTT. Amino acid sequence: CSASKSGPSNQPQHF. V gene TRBV20-1 combines with J gene TRBJ1-5; D is perhaps TRBD1 (5 bases). Germline V gene lookup returns CDR1 DFQATT and CDR2 SNEGSKA (reference sequence). The V and J ends lost 3 bases and 1 base respectively, with 13 bases between them. The CDR3 has 15 residues.

The rearrangement joins TRBV30 to TRBJ1-3; D uncertain. Deletions cut 3 bases from V and 2 bases from J, with 14 bases between. Germline lookup yields CDR1 GTSNPN and CDR2 SVGIG (reference sequence). The CDR3 consists of 15 residues. The CDR3 sequence is CAWRDARAAGNTIYF. CDR3 nucleotides: TGTGCCTGGAGGGACGCGCGGGCAGCTGGAAACACCATATATTTT.

The rearrangement uses TRBV18 and TRBJ2-1; perhaps TRBD2 as D (6 bases). The CDR3 contains 15 residues. CDR1 and CDR2 from the germline V gene are KGHSH and LQKENI. The V end lost 8 bases, the J end lost 2 bases, and 16 bases lay between the germline ends. CDR3: CASLGTVNTYNEQFF. CDR3 in DNA: TGTGCCAGCCTCGGGACTGTCAATACCTACAATGAGCAGTTCTTC.

The J gene is TRBJ1-2, the V gene TRBV7-8; D uncertain. V lost 5 bases and J 1 base, leaving 11 bases between the germline ends. The CDR3 loop spans 14 amino acids. In germline, CDR1 is SGHVS, CDR2 FQNEAQ. Written as DNA, the CDR3 is TGTGCCAGCAGCCCTCCGGGTCTTAACTATGGCTACACCTTC. Protein product: CASSPPGLNYGYTF.

The chain is built from TRBV7-8 and TRBJ1-2, with TRBD1 matching 9 bases. V shed 3 bases and J 7 bases; nucleotides not matched to a gene: 12. Germline CDR1 is SGHVS and CDR2 is FQNEAQ. The CDR3 is 16 amino acids. The CDR3 loop reads CASSFYVRDRDPGYTF. Here the CDR3 DNA reads TGTGCCAGCAGCTTTTATGTAAGGGACAGGGATCCTGGCTACACCTTC.

A word on this clone: Other nucleotide sequences in the sample specify the same CDR3. V and J are TRBV6-2 or TRBV6-3 and TRBJ1-5, with D possibly being TRBD1 (5 bases). Trimming left V 2 bases short and J 2 bases short, with 7 bases between. The CDR3 extends over 14 amino acids. The germline V gene encodes CDR1 MNHEY and CDR2 SVGEGT. The CDR3 DNA follows: TGTGCCAGCAGTTACGGGGGGGGCAATCAGCCCCAGCATTTT. Translated, it gives CASSYGGGNQPQHF.

The CDR3 nucleotides are TGCAGTGCTAGTCTAACCGGGACAGGGGGCTATCAGCCCCAGCATTTT. As protein: CSASLTGTGGYQPQHF. The genes are TRBV20-1 and TRBJ1-5, with 12 bases that match TRBD1. The CDR3 runs 16 residues. V lost 3 bases, J lost 5 bases, and 8 bases stayed unmatched. Germline CDR1 DFQATT, CDR2 SNEGSKA (reference sequence).

CDR3 sequence: CASSTTGGFGEKLFF. DNA for the CDR3: TGTGCCAGCAGTACCACAGGGGGCTTCGGTGAAAAACTGTTTTTT. The V call is TRBV25-1, the J call TRBJ1-4, with 9 bases lining up with TRBD1. The junction had 8 bases not matched to a gene; V was cut back by 5 bases and J by 7 bases. There are 15 residues in the CDR3. Germline CDR1 is MGHDK and CDR2 is SYGVNS.

The CDR3 loop reads CASSIGGRGQPQHF. In DNA form, the CDR3 reads TGTGCCAGTAGTATCGGGGGGCGAGGTCAGCCCCAGCATTTT. The chain has TRBV19 and TRBJ1-5, with a tentative D call TRBD1 (6 bases). Trimming cost V 3 bases and J 6 bases, with 12 bases left between them. This CDR3 has 14 residues. Per the germline V gene, CDR1 is LNHDA and CDR2 is SQIVND (reference sequence).

This chain links TRBV10-1 with TRBJ2-2; D is ambiguous. The germline V gene encodes CDR1 WNHNN and CDR2 SYGVQD (reference sequence). This CDR3 is built from 16 residues. Trimming cost V 5 bases and J 1 base, with 14 bases left between them. CDR3 protein: CASSSRLAENTGELFF. The CDR3 DNA is TGCGCCAGCAGTTCCCGGTTAGCTGAGAACACCGGGGAGCTGTTTTTT.

The V and J genes are TRBV3-1 (or the pseudogene TRBV3-2) and TRBJ1-5; 8 nucleotides align to TRBD1. CDR3 length equals 14 residues. The V gene's germline CDR1 is LGHDT and CDR2 YNNKEL (reference sequence). J gave up 7 bases and V 3 bases, and 5 bases lay outside the gene matches. The DNA for the CDR3 is TGTGCCAGCAGCCAGACAGGGGAGCGCCAGCCCCAGCATTTT. This gives the protein CASSQTGERQPQHF.

The V gene is TRBV9, the J gene TRBJ1-2; possibly TRBD1 for D (6 bases). Germline CDR1 reads SGDLS; CDR2 reads YYNGEE. V shed 4 bases and J shed 8 bases, with 21 bases lying between them. CDR3 length: 15 amino acids. In DNA form, the CDR3 reads TGTGCCAGCAGCCCGAGTCTACAGGGAGAGAAGGGCTACACCTTC. Its protein product is CASSPSLQGEKGYTF.

This clone came up a few times. The genes are TRBV21-1 and TRBJ2-5; the D segment call TRBD1 is taken from the table without a DNA check. TRBV21-1 is a known pseudogene. The CDR3 is 16 residues long. This chain's CDR3 is CASSPTWDSLQETQYF. The DNA for the CDR3 is TGTGCCAGCAGCCCTACGTGGGACAGCCTTCAAGAGACCCAGTACTTC.

DNA of the CDR3: TGTGCCAGCAGTTTAAAATTGGTCGGTGAAAAACTGTTTTTT. The encoded protein is CASSLKLVGEKLFF. The chain employs TRBV28 and TRBJ1-4; D call uncertain. V was shortened by 2 bases and J by 7 bases, with 11 bases between the two germline ends. The CDR3 is made up of 14 amino acids. Germline V gene lookup returns CDR1 MDHEN and CDR2 SYDVKM. The whole variable domain, remainder taken from reference TRBV28 and TRBJ1-4, is DVKVTQSSRYLVKRTGEKVFLECVQDMDHENMFWYRQDPGLGLRLIYFSYDVKMKEKGDIPEGYSVSREKKERFSLILESASTNQTSMYLCASSLKLVGEKLFFGSGTQLSVL.

This sequence joins TRBV4-2 and TRBJ1-6; a possible D gene is TRBD1 (6 bases). This CDR3 has 16 residues. The germline CDR1 and CDR2 sequences are LGHNA and YNFKEQ. Trimming pared 0 bases from V and 13 bases from J, leaving 19 bases between. As DNA, the CDR3 is TGTGCCAGCAGCCAAGAAGGAACAGGGTCCCGAAATCCCCTCCACTTT. Its protein product is CASSQEGTGSRNPLHF.

V usage is TRBV6-5 and J usage is TRBJ1-6; tentative D call: TRBD1 (5 bases). V was trimmed by 3 bases and J by 12 bases, leaving 15 bases between them. Looked up from germline, CDR1 is MNHEY and CDR2 is SVGAGI. The CDR3 runs to 14 residues. CDR3 protein: CASSYSDPREPLHF. Written as DNA, the CDR3 is TGTGCCAGCAGTTATTCTGACCCCAGGGAACCCCTCCACTTT.

Only a few counts were recorded for this clone. The rearrangement uses TRBV5-1 and TRBJ1-1; D uncertain. The germline CDR1 and CDR2 sequences are SGHRS and YFSETQ. Between the trimmed V and J ends, which lost 0 bases and 4 bases, there was a span of 13 bases. The CDR3 is made up of 15 amino acids. CDR3: CASSLGAVRGTEAFF. The CDR3 bases are TGCGCCAGCAGCTTGGGGGCCGTCCGGGGCACTGAAGCTTTCTTT.

In its sample, this clone was seen a few times. The chain combines TRBV9 with TRBJ1-1; D remains ambiguous. Germline-derived CDR1 and CDR2 are SGDLS and YYNGEE. This CDR3 is built from 13 residues. With 0 bases removed from V and 0 bases from J, the gap between germline ends came to 3 bases. CDR3 bases: TGTGCCAGCAGCGTAGCTATGAACACTGAAGCTTTCTTT. It encodes CASSVAMNTEAFF.

The CDR3 reads CASSHGQGRNTEAFF. In DNA, the CDR3 is TGTGCCAGCAGCCACGGACAGGGGAGGAACACTGAAGCTTTCTTT. The genes are TRBV5-4 and TRBJ1-1; 9 positions match TRBD1. There are 15 residues in the CDR3. Germline lookup yields CDR1 SGHNT and CDR2 YYREEE (reference sequence). V gave up 4 bases and J gave up 1 base; unmatched junction bases: 5.

The chain employs TRBV29-1 and TRBJ2-3; D not resolved. There are 15 residues in the CDR3. CDR1 is SQVTM, CDR2 ANQGSEA, per germline. Between the trimmed V and J ends, which lost 1 base and 2 bases, there was a span of 13 bases. In nucleotides, the CDR3 is TGCAGCGTTGAAGTCCAGAGCGCTCCCACAGATACGCAGTATTTT. Translation gives CSVEVQSAPTDTQYF.

This clone was observed at least ten times. V is TRBV7-9 and J is TRBJ1-5; 7 bases agree with TRBD1. Germline CDR1 SEHNR, CDR2 FQNEAQ (reference sequence). Trimming at V came to 4 bases and at J to 4 bases, leaving 7 bases not matched to a gene. This CDR3 contains 15 residues. CDR3 nucleotide sequence: TGTGCCAGCAGCTACACGACAGGGAGGAATCAGCCCCAGCATTTT. Its protein product is CASSYTTGRNQPQHF.